Listed below are T cell receptor beta chains from one sample, sequenced in a study of cytomegalovirus exposure and HLA in healthy donors. Produced via immunoSEQ multiplex PCR; TCRdb's table is partial and in-frame only. The data include around 140,000 clones; the top ten clones carry about 1.7%. The specimen was PBMCs. The receptor source for this set is a woman aged 45-59 years in good health and CMV-seronegative. Both conserved end residues are part of each CDR3. A D gene is named only where the DNA matches it firmly.

CDR3 DNA	CDR3 protein	D gene	V gene	J gene
TGCGCCAGCAGCTTCGCGGGCGGGGGAATAGATGGCACTGAAGCTTTCTTT	CASSFAGGGIDGTEAFF	NA	TRBV5-1	TRBJ1-1
TGTGCCAGCAGCTCACAGGGGACCAATTCACCCCTCCACTTT	CASSSQGTNSPLHF	TRBD1	TRBV5-4	TRBJ1-6
TGTGCCAGTAGTATAGAGACGACAGGGGGCTTACTTTTT	CASSIETTGGLLF	TRBD1	TRBV19	TRBJ1-4
TGTGCCAGCAGCCGGGACAGCGGAAATTCACCCCTCCACTTT	CASSRDSGNSPLHF	TRBD1	TRBV5-6	TRBJ1-6
TGTGCCAGTGGGGGACTAGCGGGGAAAGAGACCCAGTACTTC	CASGGLAGKETQYF	TRBD2	TRBV19	TRBJ2-5
TGCGCCAGCAGCACGGACAGGAGCTCCTACGAGCAGTACTTC	CASSTDRSSYEQYF	TRBD1	TRBV5-1	TRBJ2-7
TGTGCCAGCGGGACTAGCGGGAACTATTACAATGAGCAGTTCTTC	CASGTSGNYYNEQFF	TRBD2	TRBV7-9	TRBJ2-1
TGTGCCAGTAAGAAGACGGGTTCTAACTATGGCTACACCTTC	CASKKTGSNYGYTF	NA	TRBV19	TRBJ1-2
TGTGCCAGCAGTTCACCAGGCAGGGCCGAGCAGTACTTC	CASSSPGRAEQYF	NA	TRBV6-5	TRBJ2-7
TGTGCTAGCAGCTTAGGTCTTCCCCAGGGTGCGAGCACAGATACGCAGTATTTT	CASSLGLPQGASTDTQYF	NA	TRBV7-7	TRBJ2-3
TGCGCCAGCAGCTTGACTCAGGGATGGGAGACCCAGTACTTC	CASSLTQGWETQYF	NA	TRBV5-1	TRBJ2-5
TGCGCCAGCAGCCAACCGGGACTAGCGGGGGTGCGAGATACGCAGTATTTT	CASSQPGLAGVRDTQYF	TRBD2	TRBV4-1	TRBJ2-3
TGTGCCAGCAGCCCTCGGGAGACCCAGTACTTC	CASSPRETQYF	NA	TRBV5-6	TRBJ2-5
TGTGCCAGCAGTTTCCAGGGCAGGGGCTACGAGCAGTACTTC	CASSFQGRGYEQYF	NA	TRBV28	TRBJ2-7
TGTGCCAGTAATTTCCGGGACAGGGGACCTGGCTACACCTTC	CASNFRDRGPGYTF	TRBD1	TRBV27	TRBJ1-2
TGTGCCAGCAGCTCTTCTGGCTTGGCCAACACCGGGGAGCTGTTTTTT	CASSSSGLANTGELFF	NA	TRBV5-4	TRBJ2-2
TGTGCCAGCAGGCTAGCGGGGGCTGATACGCAGTATTTT	CASRLAGADTQYF	TRBD2	TRBV2	TRBJ2-3
TGTGCCAGCATCCCTGCGGGGGGGAGTTTATCGGCTAATGAAAAACTGTTTTTT	CASIPAGGSLSANEKLFF	NA	TRBV28	TRBJ1-4
TGTGCCTGGAGCCCACTAAACAATGAGCAGTTCTTC	CAWSPLNNEQFF	NA	TRBV30	TRBJ2-1
TGTGCCAGTATGCCTAAGGGGACAGGGTTTTACGAGCAGTACTTC	CASMPKGTGFYEQYF	TRBD1	TRBV19	TRBJ2-7
TGTGCCAGCAGCCTAAACCTCAAGGGGGATGGCAATCAGCCCCAGCATTTT	CASSLNLKGDGNQPQHF	NA	TRBV7-3	TRBJ1-5
TGTGCCAGCGAATCCCCCGCCCCGACAGAAAACTATGGCTACACCTTC	CASESPAPTENYGYTF	NA	TRBV28	TRBJ1-2
TGTGCCAGCAGCCTACAGGGCACAGATACGCAGTATTTT	CASSLQGTDTQYF	NA	TRBV9	TRBJ2-3
TGTGCCTGGAGGGGGGACTACAGTTACGAGCAGTACTTC	CAWRGDYSYEQYF	TRBD2	TRBV30	TRBJ2-7
TGTGCCAGCAGCTTAGCTTCGGACTCAGTAGAGCAGTACTTC	CASSLASDSVEQYF	NA	TRBV7-6	TRBJ2-7
TGCGCCAGCAGCCCCGGGACAGGGCTCATCACAGATACGCAGTATTTT	CASSPGTGLITDTQYF	TRBD1	TRBV5-1	TRBJ2-3
TGCGCCAGCAGCCTTGCGACAGGGGGCACTGAAGCTTTCTTT	CASSLATGGTEAFF	TRBD1	TRBV5-1	TRBJ1-1
TGCAGTGCGAGTAAGTCGGAGACCCAGTACTTC	CSASKSETQYF	NA	TRBV20-1	TRBJ2-5
TGCGCCAGCAGCCATGGAGGTTCGGGAGGCTATGGCTACACCTTC	CASSHGGSGGYGYTF	NA	TRBV5-1	TRBJ1-2
TGTGCCAGTAGTACCAGAAGTGGGGACAGGGGGATCTATGGCTACACCTTC	CASSTRSGDRGIYGYTF	TRBD1	TRBV19	TRBJ1-2
TGTGCCAGCAGTAGTTACAGGGAGACAGGCTACGAGCAGTACTTC	CASSSYRETGYEQYF	NA	TRBV6-6	TRBJ2-7
TGTGCCAGTAGTTTAGTACAGGGCAACACAGATACGCAGTATTTT	CASSLVQGNTDTQYF	NA	TRBV19	TRBJ2-3
TGTGCCAGCAGCTTAGACGGGGGGACCCAGTACTTC	CASSLDGGTQYF	NA	TRBV7-9	TRBJ2-5
TGTGCCAGCAGCGTAGAGGGGGGGAGGAATGAGCAGTTCTTC	CASSVEGGRNEQFF	NA	TRBV9	TRBJ2-1
TGTGCCAGCAGGGCAGGGGTCGGGAACACTGAAGCTTTCTTT	CASRAGVGNTEAFF	NA	TRBV28	TRBJ1-1
TGTGCCAGCAGCAAAGCTCCAGGGGATGTGTACGAGCAGTACTTC	CASSKAPGDVYEQYF	NA	TRBV21-1	TRBJ2-7
TGTGCCAGCAGCTTGGTCGGTTTTTCCTACGAGCAGTACTTC	CASSLVGFSYEQYF	NA	TRBV5-8	TRBJ2-7
TGTGCCAGCAGCCCCCCGGGAGGGGGCACTGAAGCTTTCTTT	CASSPPGGGTEAFF	NA	TRBV4-2	TRBJ1-1
TGTGCCAGCTCAGACGGGTTCCCCACAGATACGCAGTATTTT	CASSDGFPTDTQYF	NA	TRBV18	TRBJ2-3
TGTGCCACCACTCTCAGGGGCCCGAACTCCCACAATGAGCAGTTCTTC	CATTLRGPNSHNEQFF	NA	TRBV6-7	TRBJ2-1
TGTGCCAGCCATCGGGTTCAAAACACTGAAGCTTTCTTT	CASHRVQNTEAFF	NA	TRBV2	TRBJ1-1
TGTGCCAGCAGCGTAGCTACGATTGGGAGACTAGCGCCGAGCTCCTACAATGAGCAGTTCTTC	CASSVATIGRLAPSSYNEQFF	TRBD2	TRBV9	TRBJ2-1
TGCAGTGCTAGAGTCGGGTATGGCTACACCTTC	CSARVGYGYTF	NA	TRBV20-1	TRBJ1-2
TGCGCCAGCAGCCGCGGAACAGGGCCGGATACGCAGTATTTT	CASSRGTGPDTQYF	NA	TRBV5-1	TRBJ2-3
TGCGCCAGCAGCTCGGGTGACTCCACAGATACGCAGTATTTT	CASSSGDSTDTQYF	NA	TRBV5-1	TRBJ2-3
TGCAGCGCAATTAGCGGGAGGAGGGATACGCAGTATTTT	CSAISGRRDTQYF	TRBD2	TRBV29-1	TRBJ2-3
TGTGCCAGCAGTGCACCGGGACAGGGAAAGACTGAAGCTTTCTTT	CASSAPGQGKTEAFF	TRBD1	TRBV6-1	TRBJ1-1
TGCGCCAGCTATGACGGGACAGGGGGCAATCAGCCCCAGCATTTT	CASYDGTGGNQPQHF	TRBD1	TRBV10-2	TRBJ1-5
TGTGCCAGCAGCTTAGCGGGACAGGTCAGCTCCTACGAGCAGTACTTC	CASSLAGQVSSYEQYF	TRBD1	TRBV7-9	TRBJ2-7
TGTGCCAGCAGCTTCCAGCGGGATTCACCCCTCCACTTT	CASSFQRDSPLHF	NA	TRBV7-9	TRBJ1-6
TGTGCCAGCAGTTATGGGACAGGGGTTATGTATGGCTACACCTTC	CASSYGTGVMYGYTF	TRBD1	TRBV6-6	TRBJ1-2
TGTGCCAGCAGTCGGACAGGGTACTCATCCTACGAGCAGTACTTC	CASSRTGYSSYEQYF	TRBD1	TRBV28	TRBJ2-7
TGTGCCAGCAGTTGGGGACAGGGGCTGTCGGAGACCCAGTACTTC	CASSWGQGLSETQYF	TRBD1	TRBV27	TRBJ2-5
TGCACCAGCAGCCGGGCGGGGTTAGGATCAGGCGAGCAGTACTTC	CTSSRAGLGSGEQYF	NA	TRBV1	TRBJ2-7
TGCAGCGTGGCGCGGACAGTCTACGAGCAGTACTTC	CSVARTVYEQYF	NA	TRBV29-1	TRBJ2-7
TGTGCCAGCAGCTTGGCAGGATTCTCCTACGAGCAGTACTTC	CASSLAGFSYEQYF	NA	TRBV7-2	TRBJ2-7
TGTGCCAGCAGCTCGACAGCCTTTGGCTACACCTTC	CASSSTAFGYTF	NA	TRBV7-9	TRBJ1-2
TGCGCCAGCAGCCAAGGGACAGGGGCTTTAATGAACACTGAAGCTTTCTTT	CASSQGTGALMNTEAFF	TRBD1	TRBV4-1	TRBJ1-1
TGTGCCAGCTCACCCGGGACAGGGCTGAACACCATATATTTT	CASSPGTGLNTIYF	TRBD1	TRBV18	TRBJ1-3
TGTGCCAGCAGCTTGGGGGCGGGACCCGAAAAACTGTTTTTT	CASSLGAGPEKLFF	NA	TRBV5-5	TRBJ1-4